This T cell receptor (beta chain) was identified in a study of shared clonotypes between healthy human individuals. The study, taken as a whole, reports: Researchers found naive subsets generally carried larger estimated richness than memory subsets.

Profiled with immunoSEQ multiplex PCR; TCRdb holds only in-frame clones, not every one. This sample yields approximately 2,000,000 clones, of which over 85% are seen a single time; more than 1.5% belongs to the top ten. V trimming: 1 base; J trimming: 3 bases; junction bases outside the gene matches: 1. Germline CDR1 SGHVS, CDR2 FQNEAQ. The CDR3 is 16 residues long. A word on this clone: The antigen is not known.

Naive CD8 cells were CD45RO-negative, positively selected for CCR7, excluding terminally differentiated effector memory CD45RA+ cells. The genes are TRBV7-8 and TRBJ2-2; 11 bases are a match to TRBD2. The TCR comes from a man between 18 and 35 years old in good health. Some clones in this sample may be carry-over from other donors' samples. The sample was naive CD8+ T cells from PBMCs. Written as DNA, the CDR3 is TGTGCCAGCAGCTTAGGGGGACTAGCGGACACCGGGGAGCTGTTTTTT. It codes for CASSLGGLADTGELFF. Full variable domain (outside the CDR3, taken from reference TRBV7-8 and TRBJ2-2): GAGVSQSPRYKVAKRGQDVALRCDPISGHVSLFWYQQALGQGPEFLTYFQNEAQLDKSGLPSDRFFAERPEGSVSTLKIQRTQQEDSAVYLCASSLGGLADTGELFFGEGSRLTVL.